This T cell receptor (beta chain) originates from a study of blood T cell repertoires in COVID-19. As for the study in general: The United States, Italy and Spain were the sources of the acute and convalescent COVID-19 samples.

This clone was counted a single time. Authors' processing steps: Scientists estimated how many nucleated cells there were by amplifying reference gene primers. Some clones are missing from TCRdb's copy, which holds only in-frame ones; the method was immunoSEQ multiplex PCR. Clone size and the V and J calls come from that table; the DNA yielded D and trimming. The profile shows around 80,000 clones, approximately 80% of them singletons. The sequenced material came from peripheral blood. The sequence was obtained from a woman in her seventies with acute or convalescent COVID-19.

The CDR3 nucleotides read TGTGCCAGCCAACGACAGGTGAACACTGAAGCTTTCTTT. It specifies CASQRQVNTEAFF. The rearrangement joins TRBV6-5 to TRBJ1-1; D might be TRBD1 (6 bases). The V end was cut by 8 bases, the J end by 0 bases, with 10 bases between. Germline V gene lookup returns CDR1 MNHEY and CDR2 SVGAGI. This CDR3 contains 13 residues.